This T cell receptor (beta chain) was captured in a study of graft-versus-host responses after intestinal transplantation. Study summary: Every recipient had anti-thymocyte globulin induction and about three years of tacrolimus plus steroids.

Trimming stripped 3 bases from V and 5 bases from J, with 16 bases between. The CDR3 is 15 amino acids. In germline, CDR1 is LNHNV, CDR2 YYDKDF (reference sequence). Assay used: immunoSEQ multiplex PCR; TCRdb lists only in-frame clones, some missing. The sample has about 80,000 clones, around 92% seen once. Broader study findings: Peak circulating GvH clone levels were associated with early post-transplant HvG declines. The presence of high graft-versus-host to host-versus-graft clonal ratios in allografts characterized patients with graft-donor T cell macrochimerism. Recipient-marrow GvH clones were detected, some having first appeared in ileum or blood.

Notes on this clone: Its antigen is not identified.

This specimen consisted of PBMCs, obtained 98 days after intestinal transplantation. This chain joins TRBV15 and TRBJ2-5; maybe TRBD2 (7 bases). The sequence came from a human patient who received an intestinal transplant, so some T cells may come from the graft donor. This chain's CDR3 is CATSSSRGALETQYF. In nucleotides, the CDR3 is TGTGCCACCAGCAGCAGCCGGGGGGCGCTTGAGACCCAGTACTTC.